What follows are 9 T cell receptor beta chains derived from one specimen sequenced in a study of blood T cell repertoires in COVID-19. The repertoire was sequenced with immunoSEQ multiplex PCR; TCRdb's copy has only in-frame clones and lacks some. The repertoire holds 300,000 to 400,000 clones, with 70% to 90% as singletons. Sequencing was done on a sample of peripheral blood. All receptors derive from a woman in her fifties or sixties who had recovered from COVID-19.

The V and J genes are TRBV7-9 and TRBJ2-7; 7 bases agree with TRBD1. CDR3 length: 13 residues. The trim removed 7 bases at V and 2 bases at J, leaving 5 bases unmatched. Germline V gives CDR1 SEHNR, CDR2 FQNEAQ (reference sequence). CDR3 amino acids: CASTRDSTYEQYF. The DNA of the CDR3 is TGTGCCAGCACCCGGGACAGCACCTACGAGCAGTACTTC.

The CDR3 is CATSDSYSGTYNEQFF. For the CDR3, the DNA is TGTGCCACCAGTGATTCCTATAGCGGGACATACAATGAGCAGTTCTTC. V gene TRBV24-1 combines with J gene TRBJ2-1; 8 bases are a match to TRBD2. Trimming took 2 bases from V and 4 from J; bases not matched to a gene: 6. This CDR3 comprises 16 residues. Germline V gives CDR1 KGHDR, CDR2 SFDVKD.

The chain links TRBV7-6 to TRBJ2-2; 7 bases match TRBD1. The CDR3 covers 15 residues. The J segment lost 0 bases and the V segment lost 7 bases, leaving 5 bases of the junction unmatched. CDR1 and CDR2 (germline): SGHVS, FNYEAQ. The CDR3 DNA reads as TGTGCCAGCAACCCGGGACAGTCGAACACCGGGGAGCTGTTTTTT. Translation gives CASNPGQSNTGELFF.

This clone was recorded only once. The rearrangement uses TRBV7-8 and TRBJ1-6; the D gene is possibly TRBD1 (5 bases). Germline V gene data show CDR1 as SGHVS and CDR2 as FQNEAQ. The CDR3 is 14 residues long. V gave up 4 bases and J gave up 4 bases, with 8 bases separating them. CDR3 sequence (DNA): TGTGCCAGCAGCTACGACAGATATAATTCACCCCTCCACTTT. Protein sequence: CASSYDRYNSPLHF. Full variable domain (missing parts from reference TRBV7-8 and TRBJ1-6): GAGVSQSPRYKVAKRGQDVALRCDPISGHVSLFWYQQALGQGPEFLTYFQNEAQLDKSGLPSDRFFAERPEGSVSTLKIQRTQQEDSAVYLCASSYDRYNSPLHFGNGTRLTVT.

With respect to this clone: This specimen includes other DNA sequences encoding the same CDR3. V gene TRBV9 combines with J gene TRBJ2-3; D is possibly TRBD2 (6 bases). CDR1 and CDR2 from the germline V gene are SGDLS and YYNGEE. Trimming left V 2 bases short and J 2 bases short, with 9 bases between. This CDR3 region has 14 residues. The CDR3 nucleotides read TGTGCCAGCAGCGTTAGCGGCTACACAGATACGCAGTATTTT. It codes for CASSVSGYTDTQYF.

This sequence joins TRBV20-1 and TRBJ1-4; a possible D gene is TRBD1 (6 bases). The CDR3 extends over 16 amino acids. V was trimmed by 3 bases and J by 1 base, leaving 15 bases between them. Germline CDR1 and CDR2: DFQATT and SNEGSKA (reference sequence). CDR3 loop: CSASRPGAVTNEKLFF. The CDR3 DNA follows: TGCAGTGCTAGTCGCCCAGGGGCGGTAACTAATGAAAAACTGTTTTTT.

The gene calls are TRBV7-9 and TRBJ2-1; TRBD1 agrees at 7 bases. V was pared by 1 base and J by 5 bases, with 8 bases of the junction left unmatched. The germline V gene encodes CDR1 SEHNR and CDR2 FQNEAQ (reference sequence). The CDR3 totals 16 residues. CDR3 in DNA: TGTGCCAGCAGCTTAGACCTCTGGGACAGAAACAATGAGCAGTTCTTC. Protein product: CASSLDLWDRNNEQFF.

There are many counts of this clone. The chain carries TRBV27 and TRBJ2-5; 8 bases match TRBD2. Germline trimming cut 2 bases from V and 0 bases from J; bases unmatched to any gene: 5. The germline gives CDR1 MNHEY, CDR2 SMNVEV (reference sequence). There are 16 residues in the CDR3. The DNA of the CDR3 is TGTGCCAGCAGTTTAAGCGGGAGTGGTTACCAAGAGACCCAGTACTTC. This encodes CASSLSGSGYQETQYF.

The J gene is TRBJ1-2, the V gene TRBV10-3; the match to TRBD1 covers 7 bases. The CDR3 length is 13 residues. Germline lookup yields CDR1 ENHRY and CDR2 SYGVKD. J gave up 8 bases and V 4 bases, and 7 bases lay outside the gene matches. CDR3 nucleotides: TGTGCCATCAGTGGCCGGGACAGCGAAGGCTACACCTTC. Its protein product is CAISGRDSEGYTF.